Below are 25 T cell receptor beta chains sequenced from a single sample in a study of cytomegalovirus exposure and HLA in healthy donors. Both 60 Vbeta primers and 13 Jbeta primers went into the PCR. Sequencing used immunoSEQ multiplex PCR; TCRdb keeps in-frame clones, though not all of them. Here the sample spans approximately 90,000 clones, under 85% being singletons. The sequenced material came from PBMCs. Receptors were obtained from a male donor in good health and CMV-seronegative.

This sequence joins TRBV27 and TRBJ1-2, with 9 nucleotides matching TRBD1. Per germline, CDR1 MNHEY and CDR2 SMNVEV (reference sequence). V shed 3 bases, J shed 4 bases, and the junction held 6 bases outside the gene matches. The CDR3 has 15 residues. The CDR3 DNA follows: TGTGCCAGCAGTTTTATAACAGGGGGCTCCTATGGCTACACCTTC. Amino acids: CASSFITGGSYGYTF.

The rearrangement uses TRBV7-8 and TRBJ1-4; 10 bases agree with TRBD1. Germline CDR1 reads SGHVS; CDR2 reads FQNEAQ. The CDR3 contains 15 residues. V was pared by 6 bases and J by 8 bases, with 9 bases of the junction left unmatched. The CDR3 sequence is CASRSGTGDREKLFF. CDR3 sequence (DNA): TGTGCCAGCAGGTCCGGGACAGGGGACAGGGAAAAACTGTTTTTT. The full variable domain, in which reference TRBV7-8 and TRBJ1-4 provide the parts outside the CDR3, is GAGVSQSPRYKVAKRGQDVALRCDPISGHVSLFWYQQALGQGPEFLTYFQNEAQLDKSGLPSDRFFAERPEGSVSTLKIQRTQQEDSAVYLCASRSGTGDREKLFFGSGTQLSVL.

Here the CDR3 DNA reads TGTGCCAGCAGCGTAGATGACAGGGGGATGAACGAGCAGTACTTC. Amino acid sequence: CASSVDDRGMNEQYF. V usage is TRBV9 and J usage is TRBJ2-7; 9 positions match TRBD1. CDR3 length: 15 residues. V lost 0 bases to trimming and J lost 5 bases; unmatched junction nucleotides: 6. The germline V gene encodes CDR1 SGDLS and CDR2 YYNGEE.

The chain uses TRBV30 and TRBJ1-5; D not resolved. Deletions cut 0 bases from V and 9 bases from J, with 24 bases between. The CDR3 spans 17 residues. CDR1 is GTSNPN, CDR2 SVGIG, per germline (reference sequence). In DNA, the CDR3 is TGTGCCTGGAGTGTATATTACTCTGGGCAGGTCCGTGGGCCCCAGCATTTT. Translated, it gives CAWSVYYSGQVRGPQHF.

This chain's CDR3 is CASSDRARTIYGYTF. The CDR3 DNA is TGTGCCAGCAGCGACCGCGCGCGGACTATCTATGGCTACACCTTC. The J gene is TRBJ1-2, the V gene TRBV6-5, with D hard to call. The CDR3 covers 15 residues. Germline values: CDR1 MNHEY, CDR2 SVGAGI. Trimming stripped 6 bases from V and 4 bases from J, with 18 bases between.

CDR3 sequence (DNA): TGTGCCATCAGTTCCGTAAACCAAGGTAGCGGGAGATCGAATGAGCAGTTCTTC. Its protein is CAISSVNQGSGRSNEQFF. The chain combines TRBV10-3 with TRBJ2-1; 9 bases line up with TRBD2. V gave up 5 bases and J gave up 7 bases; unmatched junction bases: 18. The CDR3 contains 18 residues. Germline V CDR1 and CDR2: ENHRY, SYGVKD.

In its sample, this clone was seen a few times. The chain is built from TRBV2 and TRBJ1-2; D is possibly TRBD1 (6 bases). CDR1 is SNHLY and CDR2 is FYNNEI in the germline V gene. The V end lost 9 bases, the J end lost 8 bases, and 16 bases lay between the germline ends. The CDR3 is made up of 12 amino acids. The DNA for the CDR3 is TGTGCCAGACAGGGTCCCCATAGGGGCTACACCTTC. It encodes CARQGPHRGYTF.

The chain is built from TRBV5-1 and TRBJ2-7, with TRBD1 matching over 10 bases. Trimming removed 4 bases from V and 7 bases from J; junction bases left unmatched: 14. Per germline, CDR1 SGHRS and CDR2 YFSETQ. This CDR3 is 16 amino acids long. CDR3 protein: CASSVTTGTGVEEQYF. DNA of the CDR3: TGCGCCAGCAGCGTAACGACCGGGACAGGGGTGGAGGAGCAGTACTTC.

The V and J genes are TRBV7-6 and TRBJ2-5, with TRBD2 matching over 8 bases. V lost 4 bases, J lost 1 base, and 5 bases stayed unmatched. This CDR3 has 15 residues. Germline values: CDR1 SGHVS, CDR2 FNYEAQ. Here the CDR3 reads CASSSVAGRQETQYF. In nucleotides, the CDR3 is TGTGCCAGCAGCTCGGTAGCGGGGCGCCAAGAGACCCAGTACTTC.

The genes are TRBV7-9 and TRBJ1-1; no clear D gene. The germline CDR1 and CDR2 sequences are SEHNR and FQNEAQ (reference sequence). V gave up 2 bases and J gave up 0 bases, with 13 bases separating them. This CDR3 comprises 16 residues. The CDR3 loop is CASSLPRQALNTEAFF. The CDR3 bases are TGTGCCAGCAGCTTACCTCGACAAGCCCTGAACACTGAAGCTTTCTTT.

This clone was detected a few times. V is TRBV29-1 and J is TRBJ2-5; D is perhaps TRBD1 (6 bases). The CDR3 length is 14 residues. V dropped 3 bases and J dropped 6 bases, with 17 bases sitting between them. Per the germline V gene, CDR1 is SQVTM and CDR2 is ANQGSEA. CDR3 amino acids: CSVEIRGWTKTQYF. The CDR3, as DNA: TGCAGCGTTGAGATCAGGGGTTGGACAAAGACCCAGTACTTC.

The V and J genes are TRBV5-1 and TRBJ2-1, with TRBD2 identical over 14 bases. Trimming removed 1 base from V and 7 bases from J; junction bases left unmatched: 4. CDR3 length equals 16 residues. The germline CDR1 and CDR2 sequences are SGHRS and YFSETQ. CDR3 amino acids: CASSLIRLAGGNEQFF. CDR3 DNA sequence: TGCGCCAGCAGCTTGATCAGACTAGCGGGAGGGAATGAGCAGTTCTTC.

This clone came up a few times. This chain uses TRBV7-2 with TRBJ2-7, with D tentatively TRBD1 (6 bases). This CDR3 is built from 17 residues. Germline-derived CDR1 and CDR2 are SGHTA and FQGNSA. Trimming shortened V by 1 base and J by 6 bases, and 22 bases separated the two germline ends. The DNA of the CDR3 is TGTGCCAGCAGCTTAGAATATAGTCGGGGCCAGGGGCGCGAGCAGTACTTC. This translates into CASSLEYSRGQGREQYF.

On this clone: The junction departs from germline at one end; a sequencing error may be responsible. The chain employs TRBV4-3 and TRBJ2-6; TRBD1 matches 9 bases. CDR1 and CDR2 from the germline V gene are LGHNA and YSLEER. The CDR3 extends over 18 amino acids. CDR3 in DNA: TGCGCCAGCAGCCCTAACAAGAGGACAGGGGCTGGGGCCAACGGCCTGACTTTC. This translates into CASSPNKRTGAGANGLTF.

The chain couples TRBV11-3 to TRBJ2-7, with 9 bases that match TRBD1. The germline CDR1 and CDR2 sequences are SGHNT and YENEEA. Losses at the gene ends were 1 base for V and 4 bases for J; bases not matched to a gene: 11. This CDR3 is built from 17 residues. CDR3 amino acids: CASSLVGVRDREYEQYF. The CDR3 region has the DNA TGTGCCAGCAGCTTAGTAGGAGTCCGGGACAGGGAGTACGAGCAGTACTTC.

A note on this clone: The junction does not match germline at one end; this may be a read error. The CDR3 is CASSDVTGGMNSEAFF. The DNA for the CDR3 is TGTGCCAGCAGTGATGTGACAGGGGGAATGAACTCTGAAGCTTTCTTT. J is TRBJ1-1 and V is TRBV2; 9 nucleotides match TRBD1. The CDR3 consists of 16 residues. Per the germline V gene, CDR1 is SNHLY and CDR2 is FYNNEI.

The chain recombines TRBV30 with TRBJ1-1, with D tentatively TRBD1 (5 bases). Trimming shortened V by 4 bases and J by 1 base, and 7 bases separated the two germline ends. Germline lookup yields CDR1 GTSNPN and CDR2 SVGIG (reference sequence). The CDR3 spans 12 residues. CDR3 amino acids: CAWNQGNTEAFF. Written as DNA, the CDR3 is TGTGCCTGGAATCAGGGGAACACTGAAGCTTTCTTT.

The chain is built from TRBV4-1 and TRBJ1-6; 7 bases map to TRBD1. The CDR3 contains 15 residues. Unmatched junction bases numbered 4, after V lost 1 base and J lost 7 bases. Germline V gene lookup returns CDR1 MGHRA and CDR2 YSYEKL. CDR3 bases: TGCGCCAGCAGCCAAGCGTCAGGGGGAAATTCACCCCTCCACTTT. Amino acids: CASSQASGGNSPLHF.

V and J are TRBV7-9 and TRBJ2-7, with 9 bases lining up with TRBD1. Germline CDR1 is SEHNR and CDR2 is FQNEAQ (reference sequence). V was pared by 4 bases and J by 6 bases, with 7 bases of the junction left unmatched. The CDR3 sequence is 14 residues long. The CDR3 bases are TGTGCCAGCAGCTCCCACAGGGGGCTGGGCGAGCAGTACTTC. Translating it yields CASSSHRGLGEQYF.

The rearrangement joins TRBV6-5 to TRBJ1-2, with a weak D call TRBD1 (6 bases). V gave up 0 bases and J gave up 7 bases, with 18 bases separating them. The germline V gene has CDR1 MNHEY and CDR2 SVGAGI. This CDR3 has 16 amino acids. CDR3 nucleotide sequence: TGTGCCAGCAGTTACTCGACCGGCAGGGGCGTGGGTGGCTACACCTTC. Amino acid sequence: CASSYSTGRGVGGYTF.

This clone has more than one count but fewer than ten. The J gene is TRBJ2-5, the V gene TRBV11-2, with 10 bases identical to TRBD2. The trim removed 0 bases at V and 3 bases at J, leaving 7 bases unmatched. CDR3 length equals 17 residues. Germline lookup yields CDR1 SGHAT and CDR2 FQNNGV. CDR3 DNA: TGTGCCAGCAGCTTAGATGGAAGCGGGAGGGCGAAAGAGACCCAGTACTTC. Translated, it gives CASSLDGSGRAKETQYF. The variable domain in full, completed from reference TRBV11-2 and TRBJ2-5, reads EAGVAQSPRYKIIEKRQSVAFWCNPISGHATLYWYQQILGQGPKLLIQFQNNGVVDDSQLPKDRFSAERLKGVDSTLKIQPAKLEDSAVYLCASSLDGSGRAKETQYFGPGTRLLVL.

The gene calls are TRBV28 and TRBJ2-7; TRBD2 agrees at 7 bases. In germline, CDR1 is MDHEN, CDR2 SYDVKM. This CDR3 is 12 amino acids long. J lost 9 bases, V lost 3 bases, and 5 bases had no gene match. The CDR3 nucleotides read TGTGCCAGCAGTTTGGGGGGGGGAGGGCAGTACTTC. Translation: CASSLGGGGQYF.

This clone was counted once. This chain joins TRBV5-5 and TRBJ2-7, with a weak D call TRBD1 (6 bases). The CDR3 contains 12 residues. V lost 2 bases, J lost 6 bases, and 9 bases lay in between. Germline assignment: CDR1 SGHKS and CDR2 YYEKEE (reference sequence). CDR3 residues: CASSFRGSEQYF. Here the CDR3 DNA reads TGTGCCAGCAGCTTTAGGGGGTCCGAGCAGTACTTC.

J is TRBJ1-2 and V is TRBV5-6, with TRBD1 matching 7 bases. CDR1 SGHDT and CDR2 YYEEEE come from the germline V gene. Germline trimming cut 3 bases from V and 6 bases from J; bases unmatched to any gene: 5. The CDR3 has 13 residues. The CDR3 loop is CASSSGQLDGYTF. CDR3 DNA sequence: TGTGCCAGCAGCTCGGGACAGTTAGATGGCTACACCTTC.

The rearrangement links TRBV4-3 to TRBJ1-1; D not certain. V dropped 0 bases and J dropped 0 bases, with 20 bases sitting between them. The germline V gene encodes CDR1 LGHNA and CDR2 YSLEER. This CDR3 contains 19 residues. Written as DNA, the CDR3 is TGCGCCAGCAGCCAAGATCGGTCGAGGGCAGGAGGCATGAACACTGAAGCTTTCTTT. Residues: CASSQDRSRAGGMNTEAFF.